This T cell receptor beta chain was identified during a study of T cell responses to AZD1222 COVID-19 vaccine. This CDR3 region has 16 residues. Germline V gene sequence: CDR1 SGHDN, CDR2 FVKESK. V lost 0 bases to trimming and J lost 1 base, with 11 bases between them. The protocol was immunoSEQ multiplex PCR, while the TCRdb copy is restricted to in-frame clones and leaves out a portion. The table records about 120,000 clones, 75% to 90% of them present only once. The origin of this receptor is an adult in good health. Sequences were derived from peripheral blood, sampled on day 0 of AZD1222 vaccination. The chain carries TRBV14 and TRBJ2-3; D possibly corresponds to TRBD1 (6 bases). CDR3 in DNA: TGTGCCAGCAGCCAAGATTTACAGGGCCGCACAGATACGCAGTATTTT. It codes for CASSQDLQGRTDTQYF.